These 25 T cell receptor beta chains originate from one sample sequenced in a study of CD8 T cells in ankylosing spondylitis. TCRdb ran MiXCR on the 5' RACE reads and lists one entry per CDR3 protein. The sample contains roughly 230,000 distinct CDR3 sequences, over 9.5% of which appear only once. Sequenced: blood, either unsorted or a sorted T cell fraction (not recorded which). All receptors derive from a male donor with ankylosing spondylitis or in good health (not recorded which).

The rearrangement joins TRBV5-5 to TRBJ2-2; 8 bases line up with TRBD2. The CDR3 has 16 residues. The germline CDR1 and CDR2 sequences are SGHKS and YYEKEE (reference sequence). The junction had 4 bases not matched to a gene; V was cut back by 2 bases and J by 1 base. The CDR3 DNA reads TGTGCCAGCAGCTTCCCTAGCGGGCTGAACACCGGGGAGCTGTTTTTT. Translation gives CASSFPSGLNTGELFF.

This clonotype was counted ten times or more. The chain combines TRBV10-2 with TRBJ1-5; TRBD1 might be the D (6 bases). The CDR3 is 16 residues long. CDR1 is WSHSY and CDR2 is SAAADI in the germline V gene. V lost 0 bases to trimming and J lost 3 bases, with 12 bases between them. The CDR3 DNA reads TGCGCCAGCAGTGAGTCCTCCAGGGGAATCAATCAGCCCCAGCATTTT. This sequence encodes CASSESSRGINQPQHF.

The chain uses TRBV7-6 and TRBJ1-1; D gene ambiguous. Germline V gene lookup returns CDR1 SGHVS and CDR2 FNYEAQ. Trimming removed 1 base from V and 3 bases from J, with 15 bases in between. This CDR3 is built from 16 residues. CDR3 coding DNA: TGTGCCAGCAGCTTAGACGGCACCAACCGAGACACTGAAGCTTTCTTT. As protein: CASSLDGTNRDTEAFF.

Ten or more counts support this clonotype. This chain links TRBV3-1 with TRBJ2-5; maybe TRBD2 (5 bases). This CDR3 comprises 12 residues. Per germline, CDR1 LGHDT and CDR2 YNNKEL (reference sequence). Trimming took 2 bases from V and 10 from J, leaving 11 bases between them. DNA for the CDR3: TGTGCCAGCAGCCAACCCCCCGGGATCCAGTACTTC. Its protein product is CASSQPPGIQYF.

The table lists this clonotype with many counts. The junction does not match germline at one end; this may be a read error. The chain employs TRBV2 and TRBJ1-5, with no clear D. The CDR3 is made up of 14 amino acids. The germline V gene has CDR1 SNHLY and CDR2 FYNNEI. CDR3 nucleotide sequence: TGTGCCAGCCGTGAAGGGCGAGGCAATCAGCCCCAGCATTTT. This codes for CASREGRGNQPQHF.

This clonotype was detected many times. The J gene is TRBJ2-5, the V gene TRBV12-3 or TRBV12-4; D is tentatively TRBD1 or TRBD2 (5 bases each). This CDR3 has 14 residues. V gave up 6 bases and J gave up 3 bases, with 14 bases separating them. CDR3 protein: CASSPRVGEETQYF. The CDR3 coding sequence is TGTGCCAGCAGCCCCCGGGTGGGGGAAGAGACCCAGTACTTC.

This clonotype has at least ten counts. The CDR3 nucleotides are TGCAGCCTTACAGGGCACCAAGAGACCCAGTACTTC. It codes for CSLTGHQETQYF. The chain is built from TRBV29-1 and TRBJ2-5; D is possibly TRBD1 (6 bases). The CDR3 length is 12 residues. CDR1 is SQVTM and CDR2 is ANQGSEA in the germline V gene. With 8 bases removed from V and 0 bases from J, the gap between germline ends came to 10 bases.

The rearrangement links TRBV14 to TRBJ2-5, with D tentatively TRBD1 (5 bases). Germline V lookup: CDR1 SGHDN, CDR2 FVKESK. This CDR3 region has 14 residues. Trimming took off 1 base at V and 3 bases at J, with 9 bases between the two ends. CDR3 residues: CASSQGAGKETQYF. The CDR3 nucleotides read TGTGCCAGCAGCCAAGGAGCAGGGAAAGAGACCCAGTACTTC.

This clonotype was found many times. The chain employs TRBV7-2 and TRBJ2-7; D is possibly TRBD2 (5 bases). The V and J ends lost 5 bases and 2 bases respectively, with 13 bases between them. The CDR3 spans 14 residues. The germline V gene encodes CDR1 SGHTA and CDR2 FQGNSA. The CDR3 coding sequence is TGTGCCAGCAGCAGGAACGACGGGACCTACGAGCAGTACTTC. Amino acids: CASSRNDGTYEQYF. Using reference TRBV7-2 and TRBJ2-7 for the parts outside the CDR3, the full variable domain is GAGVSQSPSNKVTEKGKDVELRCDPISGHTALYWYRQSLGQGLEFLIYFQGNSAPDKSGLPSDRFSAERTGGSVSTLTIQRTQQEDSAVYLCASSRNDGTYEQYFGPGTRLTVT.

This clonotype has at least ten counts. The genes are TRBV4-1 and TRBJ2-3; no firm D call. Per the germline V gene, CDR1 is MGHRA and CDR2 is YSYEKL. The CDR3 is made up of 15 amino acids. Trimming shortened V by 3 bases and J by 1 base, and 11 bases separated the two germline ends. In DNA form, the CDR3 reads TGCGCCAGCAGCCAGCCTCGATGGGGCACAGATACGCAGTATTTT. It translates to CASSQPRWGTDTQYF.

The chain uses TRBV12-3 or TRBV12-4 and TRBJ2-7; D is possibly TRBD1 or TRBD2 (5 bases each). CDR3 length: 14 residues. V was pared by 4 bases and J by 2 bases, with 12 bases between. The CDR3 region is CASSSGAGTYEQYF. CDR3 coding DNA: TGTGCCAGCAGTTCCGGGGCAGGAACCTACGAGCAGTACTTC.

The rearrangement uses TRBV12-3 or TRBV12-4 and TRBJ2-7; the D is unclear. V was shortened by 2 bases and J by 6 bases, with 11 bases between the two germline ends. This CDR3 comprises 13 residues. CDR3 residues: CASSLRSSGEQYF. CDR3 sequence (DNA): TGTGCCAGCAGTTTACGGTCGTCTGGCGAGCAGTACTTC.

This clonotype came up many times. V is TRBV20-1 and J is TRBJ2-5, with TRBD2 matching over 14 bases. V lost 5 bases and J lost 2; bases outside the gene matches: 7. CDR3 length: 16 amino acids. In germline, CDR1 is DFQATT, CDR2 SNEGSKA (reference sequence). Written as DNA, the CDR3 is TGCAGTGCTGTCGGACTAGCGGGGGGCGCTCAAGAGACCCAGTACTTC. Translated, it gives CSAVGLAGGAQETQYF.

In this sample, this clonotype turned up many times. The gene calls are TRBV9 and TRBJ2-7; a weak D match, TRBD2 (6 bases). Trimming pared 0 bases from V and 4 bases from J, leaving 11 bases between. Germline assignment: CDR1 SGDLS and CDR2 YYNGEE. This CDR3 has 14 amino acids. CDR3 in DNA: TGTGCCAGCAGCGTAGACGGGAGTGGATACGAGCAGTACTTC. Translated: CASSVDGSGYEQYF.

The chain carries TRBV29-1 and TRBJ2-1, with a weak D call TRBD2 (5 bases). Germline V lookup: CDR1 SQVTM, CDR2 ANQGSEA. V was cut by 7 bases and J by 4 bases, with 17 bases left in between. The length of the CDR3 is 14 residues. CDR3: CSARGRYMYNEQFF. CDR3 sequence (DNA): TGCAGCGCCCGAGGGAGATACATGTACAATGAGCAGTTCTTC.

In its sample, this clonotype was seen a few times. V usage is TRBV4-1 and J usage is TRBJ1-2; D unclear. The V end lost 2 bases, the J end lost 2 bases, and 12 bases lay between the germline ends. CDR3 length: 15 residues. Germline V CDR1 and CDR2: MGHRA, YSYEKL. The DNA for the CDR3 is TGCGCCAGCAGCCAACTGCCCGGTGCGAACTATGGCTACACCTTC. The encoded protein is CASSQLPGANYGYTF.

V is TRBV9 and J is TRBJ1-2; D is unclear. The germline CDR1 and CDR2 sequences are SGDLS and YYNGEE. The V end lost 0 bases, the J end lost 4 bases, and 10 bases lay between the germline ends. CDR3 length: 14 residues. This CDR3 reads CASSVDGTLYGYTF. CDR3 DNA sequence: TGTGCCAGCAGCGTAGACGGAACTCTCTATGGCTACACCTTC.

This clonotype was seen repeatedly, ten times or more. The chain employs TRBV11-2 and TRBJ1-1; 11 positions match TRBD1. This CDR3 region has 14 residues. The V gene end was trimmed by 4 bases and the J gene end by 7 bases; junction bases not matched to a gene: 5. Germline V lookup: CDR1 SGHAT, CDR2 FQNNGV. CDR3 coding DNA: TGTGCCAGCAGCTCCGGACAGGGGGCAATTGAAGCTTTCTTT. Residues: CASSSGQGAIEAFF.

This clonotype was seen ten or more times. The V gene is TRBV20-1, the J gene TRBJ2-1; 11 bases align to TRBD2. Germline V gene lookup returns CDR1 DFQATT and CDR2 SNEGSKA (reference sequence). The V gene end was trimmed by 6 bases and the J gene end by 4 bases; junction bases not matched to a gene: 5. The CDR3 extends over 14 amino acids. CDR3: CSADRLAGYNEQFF. For the CDR3, the DNA is TGCAGTGCGGATAGACTAGCGGGGTACAATGAGCAGTTCTTC.

This clonotype was seen repeatedly, ten times or more. This chain links TRBV10-2 with TRBJ1-6; D is uncertain. This CDR3 is 12 amino acids long. V was shortened by 9 bases and J by 3 bases, with 6 bases between the two germline ends. The germline V gene encodes CDR1 WSHSY and CDR2 SAAADI. CDR3 sequence (DNA): TGCGCCAGTCAGGACTATAATTCACCCCTCCACTTT. This gives the protein CASQDYNSPLHF.

Many counts were recorded for this clonotype. The chain recombines TRBV18 with TRBJ1-1; D unclear. In germline, CDR1 is KGHSH, CDR2 LQKENI. The CDR3 has 15 amino acids. With 2 bases removed from V and 4 bases from J, the gap between germline ends came to 14 bases. This CDR3 reads CASSPDRTVFTEAFF. Here the CDR3 DNA reads TGTGCCAGCTCACCAGATAGGACCGTGTTCACTGAAGCTTTCTTT.

This clonotype was seen ten or more times. This chain joins TRBV7-7 and TRBJ2-5; D possibly corresponds to TRBD2 (7 bases). The V end lost 5 bases, the J end lost 4 bases, and 26 bases lay between the germline ends. The CDR3 is made up of 18 amino acids. CDR1 and CDR2 (germline): SSHAT, FNYEAQ (reference sequence). The CDR3 reads CASSPRGAGLNILETQYF. Written as DNA, the CDR3 is TGTGCCAGCAGCCCTCGGGGGGCAGGGTTGAATATTTTAGAGACCCAGTACTTC. The whole variable domain, remainder taken from reference TRBV7-7 and TRBJ2-5, is GAGVSQSPRYKVTKRGQDVTLRCDPISSHATLYWYQQALGQGPEFLTYFNYEAQPDKSGLPSDRFSAERPEGSISTLTIQRTEQRDSAMYRCASSPRGAGLNILETQYFGPGTRLLVL.

This clonotype was seen ten or more times. The V and J genes are TRBV20-1 and TRBJ1-2, with D possibly being TRBD1 (6 bases). CDR1 DFQATT and CDR2 SNEGSKA come from the germline V gene (reference sequence). The CDR3 is 13 amino acids. Between the trimmed V and J ends, which lost 6 bases and 3 bases, there was a span of 14 bases. CDR3 in amino acids: CSASGGRHYGYTF. For the CDR3, the DNA is TGCAGTGCCAGCGGGGGGCGGCACTATGGCTACACCTTC.

In its sample, this clonotype was seen many times. This chain joins TRBV30 and TRBJ1-4, with D perhaps TRBD1 (6 bases). Trimming left V 5 bases short and J 3 bases short, with 13 bases between. Germline V gene data show CDR1 as GTSNPN and CDR2 as SVGIG (reference sequence). The CDR3 extends over 14 amino acids. Here the CDR3 reads CAWGTGTPNEKLFF. The CDR3 nucleotides read TGTGCCTGGGGCACCGGGACACCTAATGAAAAACTGTTTTTT.

This clonotype came up many times. The CDR3 sequence is CATSRREGNYGYTF. In DNA, the CDR3 is TGTGCCACCTCCCGGCGGGAGGGAAACTATGGCTACACCTTC. J is TRBJ1-2 and V is TRBV3-1; no clear D gene. From germline, CDR1 is LGHDT and CDR2 YNNKEL (reference sequence). The V and J ends lost 10 bases and 2 bases respectively, with 17 bases between them. The CDR3 is 14 residues long.